This is a list of T cell receptor beta chains from one sample in a study of blood T cell repertoires in COVID-19. The data were produced by immunoSEQ multiplex PCR, yet TCRdb's version contains in-frame clones alone and is incomplete. The sample shows fewer than 150,000 clones, 84% of them seen only once. Sequences were obtained from peripheral blood. These receptors were obtained from a human donor in a cohort sampled during active COVID-19. CDR3s include the opening cysteine and the closing phenylalanine or tryptophan. The order of the fields is J gene, D gene, clone size, V gene, CDR3 DNA, CDR3 protein. D genes are given only for firm matches. Clone size is stated in some rows and not others, as once, few, many or a class when expanded.

>TRBJ1-1|-|-|TRBV15
TGTGCCACCAGCAGAGGGGGGACACCGAACACTGAAGCTTTCTTT
CATSRGGTPNTEAFF
>TRBJ1-3|-|-|TRBV7-9
TGTGCCAGCAGCCGTATGGGCAGGGCAAGCTCTGGAAACACCATATATTTT
CASSRMGRASSGNTIYF
>TRBJ2-4|TRBD1|-|TRBV24-1
TGTGCCACCAGTGAACAAGGACAGGGAGGAGGAAACATTCAGTACTTC
CATSEQGQGGGNIQYF
>TRBJ2-1|-|-|TRBV25-1
TGTGCCAGCAGTGACCTGAGGCCCAGCTCCTACAATGAGCAGTTCTTC
CASSDLRPSSYNEQFF
>TRBJ1-5|TRBD1|-|TRBV15
TGTGCCACCAGCGGAACGGACAGGGGGTATAATCAGCCCCAGCATTTT
CATSGTDRGYNQPQHF
>TRBJ1-2|TRBD1|few|TRBV27
TGTGCCAGCAGTTTATTAGGACAGGAATACGGAGGCTACACCTTC
CASSLLGQEYGGYTF
>TRBJ2-5|TRBD2|-|TRBV6-2/TRBV6-3
TGTGCCAGCAGTTACTCGAAGGCCTGGGCGGGGGGGAATTTACAAGAGACCCAGTACTTC
CASSYSKAWAGGNLQETQYF
>TRBJ2-2|-|few|TRBV2
TGTGCCAGCAGGACGGGATTAGACACCGGGGAGCTGTTTTTT
CASRTGLDTGELFF
>TRBJ2-3|-|-|TRBV7-2
TGTGCCAGCAGCCCCGGGAGAGATACGCAGTATTTT
CASSPGRDTQYF
>TRBJ1-5|-|-|TRBV4-2
TGTGCCAGCAGCCCCGTGGGGGGGGCGAGGGATCAGCCCCAGCATTTT
CASSPVGGARDQPQHF
>TRBJ1-5|TRBD1|-|TRBV18
TGTGCCAGCTCACCACAGACAGGGAATCAGCCCCAGCATTTT
CASSPQTGNQPQHF
>TRBJ1-1|-|few|TRBV6-6
TGTGCCAGCAGTTCTTCCACAGAAATGAACACTGAAGCTTTCTTT
CASSSSTEMNTEAFF
>TRBJ1-3|-|-|TRBV5-1
TGCGCCAGCAGCTTGGAGTCCCCCCAGGGCTCTGGAAACACCATATATTTT
CASSLESPQGSGNTIYF
>TRBJ2-5|-|-|TRBV5-8
TGTGCCAGCAGCTTGGGACAGAAAGAGACCCAGTACTTC
CASSLGQKETQYF
>TRBJ1-1|-|-|TRBV9
TGTGCCAGCAGCGTACAAATGAACACTGAAGCTTTCTTT
CASSVQMNTEAFF
>TRBJ1-1|-|-|TRBV9
TGTGCCAGCAGCGTAGATGCAGGGCTCAGGGCTGAAGCTTTCTTT
CASSVDAGLRAEAFF
>TRBJ1-2|TRBD1|-|TRBV5-4
TGTGCCAGCAGCTTGGGCCAGGGGGATGATGGCTACACCTTC
CASSLGQGDDGYTF
>TRBJ2-7|TRBD2|-|TRBV5-5
TGTGCCAGCAGCTTGGAGCGAGCGGGGGGTCCCTACGAGCAGTACTTC
CASSLERAGGPYEQYF
>TRBJ1-5|-|-|TRBV15
TGTGCCACCAGCAGAGATCCCCCCGGGGTTCATAGCAATCAGCCCCAGCATTTT
CATSRDPPGVHSNQPQHF
>TRBJ2-2|-|-|TRBV3-1/TRBV3-2
TGTGCCAGCAGCCTTCCTCTCGGGGAGCTGTTTTTT
CASSLPLGELFF
>TRBJ2-3|TRBD2|-|TRBV7-3
TGTGCCAGCAGCCGCGCGGGGGGGAGCACAGATACGCAGTATTTT
CASSRAGGSTDTQYF
>TRBJ1-5|-|-|TRBV18
TGTGCCAGCTCATCCGACTCTAGCAATCAGCCCCAGCATTTT
CASSSDSSNQPQHF
>TRBJ1-5|TRBD1|-|TRBV7-2
TGTGCCAGCAGCTTAGGGGTAGGGCAGGGGGCGGGTCAGCCCCAGCATTTT
CASSLGVGQGAGQPQHF
>TRBJ2-3|-|-|TRBV13
TGTGCCAGCAGCTTTGTAGGGGCGCCTGATACGCAGTATTTT
CASSFVGAPDTQYF
>TRBJ2-3|TRBD1|-|TRBV5-1
TGCGCCAGCAGCCTGCGACAGGGCACCTTCTACACAGATACGCAGTATTTT
CASSLRQGTFYTDTQYF
>TRBJ1-4|-|-|TRBV28
TGTGCCAGCAGTCTCCAAACATCAACACTGTTTTTT
CASSLQTSTLFF
>TRBJ2-3|TRBD2|-|TRBV2
TGTGCCAGCACCCCGACTAGCGGGCTCAGCACAGATACGCAGTATTTT
CASTPTSGLSTDTQYF
>TRBJ1-3|TRBD1|-|TRBV7-2
TGTGCCAGCAGCTCCTCGGGACAGGGCGTCTTCTCTGGAAACACCATATATTTT
CASSSSGQGVFSGNTIYF
>TRBJ2-3|-|-|TRBV6-1
TGTGCCAGCAGTGAAGGGGGAGGCAGGGTGTTCACAGATACGCAGTATTTT
CASSEGGGRVFTDTQYF
>TRBJ1-1|TRBD1|-|TRBV6-2/TRBV6-3
TGTGCCAGCAGTTACTTCGCAGGGGGGAACACTGAAGCTTTCTTT
CASSYFAGGNTEAFF
>TRBJ2-5|-|-|TRBV25-1
TGTGCCAGCAGTGAAGTGGGGGCCTCGGAGACCCAGTACTTC
CASSEVGASETQYF
>TRBJ1-2|-|few|TRBV2
TGTGCCAGCAAAGCCCGGACTGACGCTAACTATGGCTACACCTTC
CASKARTDANYGYTF
>TRBJ2-7|TRBD1|-|TRBV19
TGTGCCAGTAGTCCCGAGGACAGGGGCTACGAGCAGTACTTC
CASSPEDRGYEQYF
>TRBJ2-7|TRBD1|-|TRBV5-8
TGTGCCAGCAGCTTGAAGGCGACAGGGGTTTACGAGCAGTACTTC
CASSLKATGVYEQYF
>TRBJ1-2|TRBD1|-|TRBV7-2
TGTGCCAGCAGCTTAAGGGCTTGGGGCTTGGGACAGGGAAAGGGTGGCTACACCTTC
CASSLRAWGLGQGKGGYTF
>TRBJ2-7|-|-|TRBV3-1/TRBV3-2
TGTGCCAGCAGCCAAGGGCGGTCTTACGAGCAGTACTTC
CASSQGRSYEQYF